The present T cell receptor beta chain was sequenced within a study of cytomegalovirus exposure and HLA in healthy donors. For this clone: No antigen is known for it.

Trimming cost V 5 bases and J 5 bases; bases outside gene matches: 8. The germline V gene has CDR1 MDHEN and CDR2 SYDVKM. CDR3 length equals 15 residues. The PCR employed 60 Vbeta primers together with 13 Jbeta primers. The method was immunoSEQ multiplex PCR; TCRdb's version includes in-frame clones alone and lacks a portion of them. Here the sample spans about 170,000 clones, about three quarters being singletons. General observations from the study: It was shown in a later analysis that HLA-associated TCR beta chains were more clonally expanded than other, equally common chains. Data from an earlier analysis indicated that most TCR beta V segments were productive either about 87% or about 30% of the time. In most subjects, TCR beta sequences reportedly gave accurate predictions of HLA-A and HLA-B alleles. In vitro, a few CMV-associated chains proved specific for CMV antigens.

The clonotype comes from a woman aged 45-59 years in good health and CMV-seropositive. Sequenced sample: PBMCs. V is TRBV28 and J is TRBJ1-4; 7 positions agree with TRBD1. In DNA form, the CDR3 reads TGTGCCAGCAGTCGTCGGACAGGAGGGAATGAAAAACTGTTTTTT. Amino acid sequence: CASSRRTGGNEKLFF.